A single sample is the source of the 5 T cell receptor beta chains below, sequenced in a study of cytomegalovirus exposure and HLA in healthy donors. The PCR contained 60 Vbeta and 13 Jbeta primers. Here immunoSEQ multiplex PCR was the method, and the copy in TCRdb shows in-frame clones only, minus some. The sample includes about 150,000 clones, roughly 72% seen only once; the top ten take roughly 2%. The specimen was PBMCs. The source of these receptors is a man aged 35-49 years in good health and CMV-seronegative.

The chain recombines TRBV6-5 with TRBJ1-4, with 7 bases aligning to TRBD1. V was clipped by 0 bases and J by 6 bases; unmatched bases: 4. CDR1 and CDR2 (germline): MNHEY, SVGAGI. This CDR3 is built from 15 residues. For the CDR3, the DNA is TGTGCCAGCAGTTACTCCCCAGGGGGTGATGAAAAACTGTTTTTT. This translates into CASSYSPGGDEKLFF.

The V call is TRBV4-2, the J call TRBJ2-5; D is perhaps TRBD1 (5 bases). V was cut by 1 base and J by 5 bases, with 11 bases left in between. The CDR3 has 14 amino acids. The V gene's germline CDR1 is LGHNA and CDR2 YNFKEQ. The DNA of the CDR3 is TGTGCCAGCAGCCAAGGCAGGGTGGGTGAGACCCAGTACTTC. Protein product: CASSQGRVGETQYF.

This clone appeared a few times. This chain connects TRBV7-8 to TRBJ1-1, with D possibly matching TRBD1 (6 bases). The V end was cut by 5 bases, the J end by 1 base, with 11 bases between. Germline V gene lookup returns CDR1 SGHVS and CDR2 FQNEAQ. The CDR3 runs 14 residues. The CDR3 protein is CASSQRDTNTEAFF. CDR3 coding DNA: TGTGCCAGCAGCCAGCGGGACACGAACACTGAAGCTTTCTTT.

This rearrangement joins TRBV4-1 to TRBJ2-7; D is uncertain. This CDR3 is 13 amino acids long. V shed 1 base and J shed 6 bases, with 10 bases lying between them. Germline CDR1 MGHRA, CDR2 YSYEKL. The CDR3 loop reads CASSQVPRREQYF. As DNA, the CDR3 is TGCGCCAGCAGCCAAGTTCCCCGTCGCGAGCAGTACTTC.

The chain couples TRBV28 to TRBJ2-5; D may be TRBD2 (6 bases). The CDR3 runs 13 residues. Germline CDR1 is MDHEN and CDR2 is SYDVKM. Trimming pared 5 bases from V and 3 bases from J, leaving 10 bases between. Here the CDR3 reads CASSLAGKETQYF. The CDR3 bases are TGTGCCAGCAGTCTTGCGGGGAAAGAGACCCAGTACTTC. The whole variable domain, filled in from reference TRBV28 and TRBJ2-5, reads DVKVTQSSRYLVKRTGEKVFLECVQDMDHENMFWYRQDPGLGLRLIYFSYDVKMKEKGDIPEGYSVSREKKERFSLILESASTNQTSMYLCASSLAGKETQYFGPGTRLLVL.